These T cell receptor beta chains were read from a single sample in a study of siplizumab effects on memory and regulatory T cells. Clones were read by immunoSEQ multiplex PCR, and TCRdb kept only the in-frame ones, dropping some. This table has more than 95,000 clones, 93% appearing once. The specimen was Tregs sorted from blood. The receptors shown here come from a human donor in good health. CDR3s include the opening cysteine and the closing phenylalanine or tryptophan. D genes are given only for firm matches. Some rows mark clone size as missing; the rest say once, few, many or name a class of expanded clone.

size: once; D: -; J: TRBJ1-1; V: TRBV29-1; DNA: TGCAGCGTCCCAGGTGTGGCGGGGGTTGGAGCTTTCTTT; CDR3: CSVPGVAGVGAFF
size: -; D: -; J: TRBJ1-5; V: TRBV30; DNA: TGTGCCTGGAGTGACTACAGAGATCAGCCCCAGCATTTT; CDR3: CAWSDYRDQPQHF
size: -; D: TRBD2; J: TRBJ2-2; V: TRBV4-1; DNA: TGCGCCAGCAGCCTTGGGGCGGGGGGCGCTCCCACCGGGGAGCTGTTTTTT; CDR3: CASSLGAGGAPTGELFF
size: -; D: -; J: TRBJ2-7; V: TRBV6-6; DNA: TGTGCCAGCAGTCCTTGGGGCGAGCAGTACTTC; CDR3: CASSPWGEQYF
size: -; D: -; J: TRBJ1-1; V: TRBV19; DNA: TGTGCCAGTAGTATGTATTCAGGGGACTCTGAAGCTTTCTTT; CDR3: CASSMYSGDSEAFF
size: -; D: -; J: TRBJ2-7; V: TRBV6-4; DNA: TGTGCCAGCAGTGCCCCTGGGGTCTCCTACGAGCAGTACTTC; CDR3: CASSAPGVSYEQYF
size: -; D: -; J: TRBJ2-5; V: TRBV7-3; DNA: TGTGCCAGCAGCTTAGGAGTAAGGGAGACCCAGTACTTC; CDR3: CASSLGVRETQYF
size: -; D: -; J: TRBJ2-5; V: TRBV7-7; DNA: TGTGCTAGCAGCCTCGTTGACCAAGAGACCCAGTACTTC; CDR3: CASSLVDQETQYF
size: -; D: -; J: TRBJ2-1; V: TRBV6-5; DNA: TGTGCCAGCAGTTACGGACTATACAATGAGCAGTTCTTC; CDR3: CASSYGLYNEQFF
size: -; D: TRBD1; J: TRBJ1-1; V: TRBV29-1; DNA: TGCAGCGTGAACCCACAGGGGGCAAGTCTTGAAGCTTTCTTT; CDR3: CSVNPQGASLEAFF
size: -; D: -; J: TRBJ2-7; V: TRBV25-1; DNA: TGTGCCAGCAGTTCTCCCCTTTTGGAGCAGTACTTC; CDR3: CASSSPLLEQYF
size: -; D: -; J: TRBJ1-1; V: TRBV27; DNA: TGTGCCAGCAGTTTTCATGCGGGGTTCACTGAAGCTTTCTTT; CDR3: CASSFHAGFTEAFF
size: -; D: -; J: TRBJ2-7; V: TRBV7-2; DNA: TGTGCCAGCAGCCGAGCCTACGAGCAGTACTTC; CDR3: CASSRAYEQYF
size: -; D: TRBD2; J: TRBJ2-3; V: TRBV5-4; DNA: TGTGCCAGCAGCTGGAGCGGGAGTGTAGCAGATACGCAGTATTTT; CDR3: CASSWSGSVADTQYF
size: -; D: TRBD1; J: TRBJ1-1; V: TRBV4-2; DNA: TGTGCCAGCAGCCATACAGGGGGTGTGGAAGCTTTCTTT; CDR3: CASSHTGGVEAFF
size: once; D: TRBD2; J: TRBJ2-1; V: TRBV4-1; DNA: TGCGCCAGCAGCCAAGATGTTTGGGGACTAGCGGGAGCAGTCCACAATGAGCAGTTCTTC; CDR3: CASSQDVWGLAGAVHNEQFF
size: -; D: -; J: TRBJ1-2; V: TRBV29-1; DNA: TGCAGCGTTGATGGCAGATATGGCTACACCTTC; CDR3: CSVDGRYGYTF